A single sample gave rise to the 24 T cell receptor delta chains below, sequenced in a study of gamma-delta chains in newborns, infants, children. TCRdb reanalysed the reads with CATT. The sample lists about 5,300 delta-chain clones; about a fifth were seen once. Sequenced input: blood. The receptors stem from a child who was a newborn, infant or young child, either healthy, febrile or measles-vaccinated (not recorded which).

J is TRDJ3 and V is TRDV2; 12 nucleotides match TRDD3. The J gene comes from matching the DNA to germline here; TCRdb lacks it. Germline CDR1 GEAIGNYY, CDR2 EKD. V lost 3 bases, J lost 0 bases, and 11 bases stayed unmatched. The CDR3 runs 21 residues. The CDR3 reads CACDAAVTGGYSSWDTRQMFF. The CDR3 coding sequence is TGTGCCTGTGACGCGGCGGTTACTGGGGGATACAGCTCCTGGGACACCCGACAGATGTTTTTC.

By its share, this clone is medium-sized (0.01 to 0.1%). V usage is TRDV2 and J usage is TRDJ3; weak D call: TRDD3 (6 bases). The V gene lost 0 bases and the J gene lost 0 bases, with 11 bases spanning the gap. CDR1 is GEAIGNYY and CDR2 is EKD in the germline V gene. This CDR3 is 18 amino acids long. The CDR3, as DNA: TGTGCCTGTGACACCGGGGGACCCCTCTCCTGGGACACCCGACAGATGTTTTTC. Translated: CACDTGGPLSWDTRQMFF.

The V and J genes are TRDV1 and TRDJ1, with 9 bases lining up with TRDD3. No J gene was available from TCRdb, and it was assigned here by a germline match of the DNA. This CDR3 spans 22 amino acids. Germline lookup yields CDR1 TSWWSYY and CDR2 QGS. Germline trimming cut 4 bases from V and 0 bases from J; bases unmatched to any gene: 24. In nucleotides, the CDR3 is TGTGCTCTTGGGGGCCCCCTTAGGGATCGGGGTACTGGGGGACGGTACACCGATAAACTCATCTTT. Protein: CALGGPLRDRGTGGRYTDKLIF.

This clone was seen a handful of times. The gene calls are TRDV2 and TRDJ3, with TRDD3 matching 11 bases. CDR3 length: 20 residues. The V and J ends lost 3 bases and 2 bases, in that order; junction bases with no gene match: 11. The germline V gene has CDR1 GEAIGNYY and CDR2 EKD. The DNA for the CDR3 is TGTGCCTGTGACTCGGTAGTGGGGGATACGCATCCCTGGGACACCCGACAGATGTTTTTC. Protein product: CACDSVVGDTHPWDTRQMFF.

This clone turned up a few times. The genes are TRDV2 and TRDJ1; no clear D gene. The germline gives CDR1 GEAIGNYY, CDR2 EKD. V dropped 1 base and J dropped 0 bases, with 14 bases sitting between them. The CDR3 has 16 amino acids. Written as DNA, the CDR3 is TGTGCCTGTGACACGGTAGTACGCCCGTACACCGATAAACTCATCTTT. This gives the protein CACDTVVRPYTDKLIF.

The chain joins TRDV2 to TRDJ1; 9 positions agree with TRDD3. Germline V gene lookup returns CDR1 GEAIGNYY and CDR2 EKD. V was pared by 0 bases and J by 0 bases, with 16 bases of the junction left unmatched. This CDR3 region has 20 residues. The CDR3 protein is CACDTVGRGLGERYTDKLIF. The DNA for the CDR3 is TGTGCCTGTGACACCGTAGGGCGCGGACTGGGGGAACGATACACCGATAAACTCATCTTT.

J gene calling gave no result, while the V gene is TRDV2; TRDD3 reflects the table's D call only, with no check against the DNA. Germline V lookup: CDR1 GEAIGNYY, CDR2 EKD. The CDR3 totals 16 residues. The CDR3 DNA is TGTGCCTGGGACAGTGTTGGGGGAAAGAAAACCGATAAAATCATCTTT. Protein sequence: CAWDSVGGKKTDKIIF.

Notes on this clone: The protein held in TCRdb is that of a much larger clone and does not match this DNA's translation at residue 13, likely because of a read error; the protein shown is translated from the DNA. This chain links TRDV2 with TRDJ1, with 9 nucleotides matching TRDD3. CDR3 size: 15 residues. Germline values: CDR1 GEAIGNYY, CDR2 EKD. The CDR3 DNA is TGTGCCTGTGACACTTTGGGGGATAACGCCGATAAACCCATCTTT. Its translation: CACDTLGDNADKPIF.

By sample fraction, this clone is medium-sized (0.01 to 0.1%). The same CDR3 can be traced to other DNA sequences in this sample. The chain joins TRDV2 to TRDJ3, with 9 bases lining up with TRDD3. Germline loops: CDR1 GEAIGNYY, CDR2 EKD. J was trimmed by 0 bases and V by 1 base; bases with no gene match: 9. This CDR3 is 20 amino acids long. CDR3 loop: CACDTLGDSSSSWDTRQMFF. The CDR3 region has the DNA TGTGCCTGTGACACGCTGGGGGATTCATCGAGCTCCTGGGACACCCGACAGATGTTTTTC.

This clone was counted only a few times. The chain has TRDV2 and TRDJ1; 8 bases agree with TRDD3. The CDR3 extends over 17 amino acids. The J segment lost 0 bases and the V segment lost 4 bases, leaving 12 bases of the junction unmatched. Germline assignment: CDR1 GEAIGNYY and CDR2 EKD. CDR3 DNA sequence: TGTGCCTGTGATGTACTGGGGGTTGCTTCCTACACCGATAAACTCATCTTT. Protein sequence: CACDVLGVASYTDKLIF.

V and J are TRDV2 and TRDJ1, with 13 bases aligning to TRDD3. The J gene is not listed in TCRdb, so it was assigned here from a DNA match to germline. V lost 1 base, J lost 2 bases, and 21 bases stayed unmatched. There are 22 residues in the CDR3. CDR1 GEAIGNYY and CDR2 EKD come from the germline V gene. As DNA, the CDR3 is TGTGCCTGTGACACAACTACTACTGGGGGATACGTAGTGAAAGGGAAAACCGATAAACTCATCTTT. It encodes CACDTTTTGGYVVKGKTDKLIF.

In its sample, this clone was seen a few times. This chain links TRDV2 with TRDJ1; 8 nucleotides line up with TRDD3. Germline V gives CDR1 GEAIGNYY, CDR2 EKD. The V and J ends lost 3 bases and 0 bases, in that order; junction bases with no gene match: 20. CDR3 size: 20 residues. The CDR3 here is CACDPLLLRTGGSYTDKLIF. The CDR3 DNA is TGTGCCTGTGACCCCCTTCTACTGCGTACTGGGGGCTCGTACACCGATAAACTCATCTTT.

Concerning this clone itself: Being one base from a much bigger clone, this may be a read error. Other nucleotide sequences in the sample specify the same CDR3. The rearrangement joins TRDV1 to TRDJ1; 13 bases are shared with TRDD3. Germline-derived CDR1 and CDR2 are TSWWSYY and QGS. The CDR3 has 22 amino acids. This chain's CDR3 is CALGERPSLLGDTAQYTDKLIF. The CDR3 region has the DNA TGTGCTCTTGGGGAACGCCCGTCGTTACTGGGGGATACGGCTCAGTACACCGATAAGCTCATCTTT.

This clone was picked up a small number of times. The chain has TRDV2 and TRDJ1, with 8 bases fitting TRDD3. The J segment lost 0 bases and the V segment lost 0 bases, leaving 8 bases of the junction unmatched. The CDR3 contains 17 residues. The germline V gene encodes CDR1 GEAIGNYY and CDR2 EKD. CDR3 region: CACDTATGGPYTDKLIF. The CDR3 DNA reads TGTGCCTGTGACACCGCTACTGGGGGCCCGTACACCGATAAACTCATCTTT.

This clone was counted only a few times. Given a much more abundant clone one base away, this may be a read error. The chain employs TRDV2 and TRDJ2; 10 bases line up with TRDD3. Here the J gene was assigned by germline matching of the DNA, as TCRdb has none. In germline, CDR1 is GEAIGNYY, CDR2 EKD. J was trimmed by 12 bases and V by 0 bases; bases with no gene match: 18. The length of the CDR3 is 18 residues. CDR3 DNA sequence: TGTGCCTGTGACACCGTAACAGGGGGATACGGGAGGGCGGCAAAACTCTTCTTT. This sequence encodes CACDTVTGGYGRAAKLFF.

This clone is medium-sized (0.01 to 0.1%) in the sample. This chain joins TRDV2 and TRDJ1; TRDD3 matches 10 bases. CDR1 and CDR2 from the germline V gene are GEAIGNYY and EKD. CDR3 length: 17 amino acids. The V and J ends lost 3 bases and 0 bases, in that order; junction bases with no gene match: 9. CDR3 protein: CACDQLGDLRDTDKLIF. CDR3 sequence (DNA): TGTGCCTGTGACCAACTGGGGGATTTGAGGGACACCGATAAACTCATCTTT.

This clone has a handful of counts. The sample has other DNA sequences that encode this CDR3 too. The genes are TRDV2 and TRDJ1, with 7 bases that match TRDD3. Germline V gene lookup returns CDR1 GEAIGNYY and CDR2 EKD. The J segment lost 0 bases and the V segment lost 4 bases, leaving 10 bases of the junction unmatched. The CDR3 is made up of 16 amino acids. CDR3 in DNA: TGTGCCTGTGAACCCTGGGGGTCAACTGACACCGATAAACTCATCTTT. Translating it yields CACEPWGSTDTDKLIF.

Relative to its sample, this clone is medium-sized. This chain joins TRDV2 and TRDJ1, with a possible D match to TRDD3 (5 bases). CDR3 length: 15 residues. Germline CDR1 reads GEAIGNYY; CDR2 reads EKD. V lost 3 bases to trimming and J lost 2 bases, with 15 bases between them. The CDR3 region is CACDSLSRGTDKLIF. As DNA, the CDR3 is TGTGCCTGTGACTCACTCTCCCGGGGGACCGATAAACTCATCTTT.

In its sample, this clone ranks as medium-sized. This chain's CDR3 is CACDTLVLGDNTDKLIF. Written as DNA, the CDR3 is TGTGCCTGTGACACCCTCGTACTGGGGGATAACACCGATAAACTCATCTTT. V and J are TRDV2 and TRDJ1; TRDD3 matches at 11 bases. CDR3 length: 17 amino acids. Germline-derived CDR1 and CDR2 are GEAIGNYY and EKD. The J segment lost 0 bases and the V segment lost 0 bases, leaving 5 bases of the junction unmatched.

This clone was seen only a few times. The DNA for the CDR3 is TGTGCCTGTGACAACGCTCTTTATGGGGGATCCCGCTCCTGGGACACCCGACAGATGTTTTTC. This encodes CACDNALYGGSRSWDTRQMFF. This chain uses TRDV2 with TRDJ3; TRDD3 matches at 8 bases. Germline trimming cut 2 bases from V and 0 bases from J; bases unmatched to any gene: 14. The CDR3 is 21 residues long. The germline gives CDR1 GEAIGNYY, CDR2 EKD.

The V and J genes are TRDV2 and TRDJ1; 7 bases agree with TRDD3. With 0 bases clipped from V and 0 bases from J, the junction kept 18 bases outside the gene matches. The CDR3 length is 20 residues. Per the germline V gene, CDR1 is GEAIGNYY and CDR2 is EKD. The CDR3 sequence is CACDTVGGGRAVRYTDKLIF. The CDR3 nucleotides are TGTGCCTGTGACACCGTAGGTGGGGGACGTGCAGTACGGTACACCGATAAACTCATCTTT.

In this sample, this clone turned up a few times. The chain employs TRDV1 and TRDJ1, with 8 nucleotides matching TRDD3. Germline CDR1 is TSWWSYY and CDR2 is QGS. The CDR3 extends over 22 amino acids. Losses at the gene ends were 5 bases for V and 0 bases for J; bases not matched to a gene: 26. The CDR3 coding sequence is TGTGCTCTTGGGCGACGGCCTTCCGAAAATCCGAGTTACTGGGGGTACACCGATAAACTCATCTTT. It translates to CALGRRPSENPSYWGYTDKLIF.

Regarding this clone: Since a far larger clone is one base different, this is likely a read error. The sample carries other DNA sequences with the same CDR3. J is TRDJ1 and V is TRDV2; D possibly corresponds to TRDD3 (6 bases). Germline lookup yields CDR1 GEAIGNYY and CDR2 EKD. The CDR3 contains 15 residues. The V end lost 3 bases, the J end lost 0 bases, and 13 bases lay between the germline ends. The CDR3 nucleotides read TGTGCCTGTGACCCCTGGGGTATCCACACCGATAAACTCATCTTT. It is translated as CACDPWGIHTDKLIF.

This clone came up a few times. The CDR3 nucleotides are TGTGCCTGTGACGCCTTATCGACAGTACTGGGGGATGCTGGGGGCCCCGATAAACTCATCTTT. This gives the protein CACDALSTVLGDAGGPDKLIF. The rearrangement uses TRDV2 and TRDJ1; 10 bases fit TRDD3. J gave up 3 bases and V 3 bases, and 24 bases lay outside the gene matches. The CDR3 is made up of 21 amino acids. The germline gives CDR1 GEAIGNYY, CDR2 EKD.